This T cell receptor beta chain is drawn from a study of blood T cell repertoires in COVID-19. As for the study in general: The samples span acute and convalescent COVID-19 from the United States, Italy and Spain. In each case, the material was cDNA or gDNA derived from T cells, B-cell-depleted T cells, or PBMCs.

On this clone: Sequence at one end of the junction differs from germline and may be a read error.

Original methodology: Nucleated cell number was recorded as an estimate derived from reference gene primer amplification. TCRdb's copy holds only in-frame clones and misses some; the assay was immunoSEQ multiplex PCR. The V and J calls and clone size were taken over from that table, and D and trimming were inferred from the DNA. The sample has around 40,000 clones; roughly 85% are singletons. In germline, CDR1 is MGHDK, CDR2 SYGVNS. This CDR3 is 11 amino acids long. The TCR was taken from a human donor in a cohort sampled during active COVID-19. Sequences were obtained from peripheral blood. The V and J genes are TRBV25-1 and TRBJ1-2, with D unclear. CDR3 coding DNA: TGTGCCAGCAATGTCTACCCCTCCCCCGCCTTC. It is translated as CASNVYPSPAF.